This T cell receptor (beta chain) was captured in a study of blood T cell repertoires in COVID-19. The CDR3 is 17 amino acids. With 3 bases clipped from V and 5 bases from J, the junction kept 12 bases outside the gene matches. Germline V gene lookup returns CDR1 LGHNA and CDR2 YNFKEQ. Per the original data handling: From reference gene primer amplification, estimates of nucleated cell counts were derived. Data came from immunoSEQ multiplex PCR; TCRdb stores just in-frame clones and leaves some out. Clonal size and the V and J genes are those of that table, whereas D and trimming came from the DNA. The data show just over 350,000 clones, with approximately 86% seen just once and 7.1% held by the top ten.

The TCR comes from an older woman with COVID-19, enrolled during active disease. Sample: peripheral blood. The rearrangement uses TRBV4-2 and TRBJ1-1; the match to TRBD1 covers 10 bases. For the CDR3, the DNA is TGTGCCAGCAGCCACCTACCGGGACAGGGGTCTCAGACTGAAGCTTTCTTT. It translates to CASSHLPGQGSQTEAFF.